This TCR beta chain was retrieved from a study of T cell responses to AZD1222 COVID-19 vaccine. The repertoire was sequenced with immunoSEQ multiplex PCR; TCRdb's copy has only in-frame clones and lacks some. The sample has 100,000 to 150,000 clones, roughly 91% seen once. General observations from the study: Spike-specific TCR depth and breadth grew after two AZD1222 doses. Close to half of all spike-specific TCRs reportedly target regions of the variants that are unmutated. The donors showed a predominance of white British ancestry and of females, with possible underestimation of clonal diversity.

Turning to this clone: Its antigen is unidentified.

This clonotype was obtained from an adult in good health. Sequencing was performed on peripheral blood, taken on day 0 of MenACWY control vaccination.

This CDR3 is CASRDTGGTNEKLFF. The CDR3 DNA follows: TGTGCCAGCAGAGATACAGGGGGCACTAATGAAAAACTGTTTTTT. The rearrangement joins TRBV28 to TRBJ1-4, with 9 bases fitting TRBD1. The germline V gene encodes CDR1 MDHEN and CDR2 SYDVKM. CDR3 size: 15 residues. Trimming cost V 6 bases and J 2 bases; bases outside gene matches: 4.